This is a list of T cell receptor beta chains from one sample in a study of CD8+ T cells in alopecia areata. The table came from immunoSEQ multiplex PCR; TCRdb's copy has only in-frame clones and leaves some out. The table records approximately 18,000 clones, 50% to 60% of them present only once. Material: skin, obtained at week 4, from a patient treated with tofacitinib. These receptors were obtained from a human donor with alopecia areata. Each CDR3 is given with its conserved first and last residue. The order of the fields is J gene, V gene, CDR3 protein.

TRBJ1-2,TRBV4-1,CASSQEPQGNYGYTF
TRBJ1-5,TRBV6-1,CATLRDASQPQHF
TRBJ1-2,TRBV28,CASSTPPARGYTF
TRBJ2-4,TRBV19,CASSIDRTGGAKNIQYF
TRBJ1-5,TRBV4-1,CASRSWTGGNGSNQPQHF
TRBJ2-3,TRBV18,CASSPVGTDTQYF
TRBJ2-7,TRBV28,CASSPTRAGGVYEQYF
TRBJ2-1,TRBV4-1,CASSQKLAGGRDEQFF
TRBJ1-1,TRBV7-6,CASSLATGAFTRGAEAFF
TRBJ2-5,TRBV7-7,CASSNQGETQYF
TRBJ1-1,TRBV23-1,CASSQPKNTEAFF
TRBJ2-5,TRBV27,CASSLTGTGGVQETQYF
TRBJ1-4,TRBV28,CASSLSDTRALRTNEKLFF